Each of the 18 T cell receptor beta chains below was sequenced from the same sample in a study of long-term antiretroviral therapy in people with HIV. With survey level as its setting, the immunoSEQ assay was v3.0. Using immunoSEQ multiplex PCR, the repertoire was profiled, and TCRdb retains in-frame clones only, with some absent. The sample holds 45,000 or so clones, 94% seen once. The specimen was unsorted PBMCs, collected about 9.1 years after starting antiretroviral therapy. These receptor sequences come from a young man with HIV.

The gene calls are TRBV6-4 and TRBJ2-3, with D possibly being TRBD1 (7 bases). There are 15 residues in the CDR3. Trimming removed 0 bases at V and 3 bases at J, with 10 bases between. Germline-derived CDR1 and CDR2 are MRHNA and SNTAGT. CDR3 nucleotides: TGTGCCAGCAGTGACTCGCAGGGGGGAACAGATACGCAGTATTTT. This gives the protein CASSDSQGGTDTQYF.

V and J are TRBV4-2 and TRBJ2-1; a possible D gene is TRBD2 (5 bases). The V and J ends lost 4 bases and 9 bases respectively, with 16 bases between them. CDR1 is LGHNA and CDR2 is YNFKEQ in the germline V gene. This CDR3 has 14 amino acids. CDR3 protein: CASSPGVSLSEQFF. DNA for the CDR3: TGTGCCAGCAGCCCCGGGGTTTCTCTTAGTGAGCAGTTCTTC.

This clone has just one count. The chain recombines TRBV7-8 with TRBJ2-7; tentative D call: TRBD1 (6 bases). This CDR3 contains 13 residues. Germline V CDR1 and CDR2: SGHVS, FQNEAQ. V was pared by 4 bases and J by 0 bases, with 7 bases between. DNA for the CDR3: TGTGCCAGCAGCTCGGACAGCTCCTACGAGCAGTACTTC. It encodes CASSSDSSYEQYF.

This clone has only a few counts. Written as DNA, the CDR3 is TGTGCCAGCTCCTTGGGAACCGCGGATACGCAGTATTTT. As protein: CASSLGTADTQYF. This rearrangement joins TRBV6-1 to TRBJ2-3; unclear D gene. Germline V gene sequence: CDR1 MNHNS, CDR2 SASEGT. The germline V and J ends were trimmed by 8 bases and 6 bases, with 15 bases remaining between them. CDR3 size: 13 residues.

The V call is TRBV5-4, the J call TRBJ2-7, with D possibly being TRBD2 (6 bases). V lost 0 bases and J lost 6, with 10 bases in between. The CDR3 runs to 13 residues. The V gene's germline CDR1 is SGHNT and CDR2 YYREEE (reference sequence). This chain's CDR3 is CASSLDLGGEQYF. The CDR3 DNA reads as TGTGCCAGCAGCTTGGACCTCGGGGGCGAGCAGTACTTC. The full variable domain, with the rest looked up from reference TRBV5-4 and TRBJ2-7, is ETGVTQSPTHLIKTRGQQVTLRCSSQSGHNTVSWYQQALGQGPQFIFQYYREEENGRGNFPPRFSGLQFPNYSSELNVNALELDDSALYLCASSLDLGGEQYFGPGTRLTVT.

The CDR3 DNA follows: TGCGCCAGCAGCTTTGGGGGGAGCTCCTACGAGCAGTACTTC. Translating it yields CASSFGGSSYEQYF. The chain couples TRBV5-1 to TRBJ2-7; weak D call: TRBD2 (6 bases). Trimming left V 2 bases short and J 0 bases short, with 9 bases between. The CDR3 sequence is 14 residues long. The germline V gene encodes CDR1 SGHRS and CDR2 YFSETQ.

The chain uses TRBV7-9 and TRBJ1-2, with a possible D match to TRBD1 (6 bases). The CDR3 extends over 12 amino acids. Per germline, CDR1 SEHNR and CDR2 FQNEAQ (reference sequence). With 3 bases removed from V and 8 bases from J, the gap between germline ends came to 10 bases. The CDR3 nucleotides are TGTGCCAGCAGCTTGGACAGTAGGGGCTACACCTTC. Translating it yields CASSLDSRGYTF.

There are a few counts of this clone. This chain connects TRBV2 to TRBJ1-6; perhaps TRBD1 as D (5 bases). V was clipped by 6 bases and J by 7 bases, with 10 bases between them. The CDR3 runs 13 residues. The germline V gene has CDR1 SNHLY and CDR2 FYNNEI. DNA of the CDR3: TGTGCCAGCAGAGTATCAGGGAATTCACCCCTCCACTTT. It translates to CASRVSGNSPLHF.

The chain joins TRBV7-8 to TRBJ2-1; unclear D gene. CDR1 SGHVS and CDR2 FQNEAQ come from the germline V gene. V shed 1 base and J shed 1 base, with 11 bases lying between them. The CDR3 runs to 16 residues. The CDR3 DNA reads TGTGCCAGCAGCTTAGAAGGTGACCTGTCCTACAATGAGCAGTTCTTC. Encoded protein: CASSLEGDLSYNEQFF.

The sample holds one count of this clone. The chain's CDR3 is CASSQGLDPSPLHF. CDR3 DNA sequence: TGTGCCAGCAGTCAGGGCCTTGACCCCTCCCCCCTCCACTTT. V and J are TRBV2 and TRBJ1-6; a weak D match, TRBD1 (5 bases). This CDR3 contains 14 residues. V lost 5 bases, J lost 13 bases, and 18 bases lay in between. Germline CDR1 SNHLY, CDR2 FYNNEI.

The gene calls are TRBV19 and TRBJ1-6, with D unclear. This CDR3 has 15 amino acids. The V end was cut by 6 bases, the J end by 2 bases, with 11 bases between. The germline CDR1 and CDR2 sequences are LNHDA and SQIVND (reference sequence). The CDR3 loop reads CASREGGAYNSPLHF. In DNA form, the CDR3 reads TGTGCCAGTAGGGAGGGCGGCGCCTATAATTCACCCCTCCACTTT.

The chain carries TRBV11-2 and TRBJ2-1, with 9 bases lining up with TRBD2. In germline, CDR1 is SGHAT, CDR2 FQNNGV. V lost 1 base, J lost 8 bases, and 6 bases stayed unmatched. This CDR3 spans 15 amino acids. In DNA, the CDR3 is TGTGCCAGCAGCTTAGCTAGCGGGGTTGGACATGAGCAGTTCTTC. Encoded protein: CASSLASGVGHEQFF.

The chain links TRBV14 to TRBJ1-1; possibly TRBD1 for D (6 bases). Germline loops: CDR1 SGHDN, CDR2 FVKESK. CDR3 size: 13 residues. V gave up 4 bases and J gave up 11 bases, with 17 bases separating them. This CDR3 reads CASSLERGSPAFF. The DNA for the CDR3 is TGTGCCAGCAGCCTCGAGAGGGGGTCCCCGGCTTTCTTT.

DNA for the CDR3: TGTGCCAGCAGCCTCGACAGAGCGGCTCAAGAGACCCAGTACTTC. It translates to CASSLDRAAQETQYF. The chain couples TRBV7-9 to TRBJ2-5; D tentatively reads TRBD1 or TRBD2 (5 bases each). Per the germline V gene, CDR1 is SEHNR and CDR2 is FQNEAQ (reference sequence). This CDR3 has 15 residues. V lost 5 bases and J 2 bases, leaving 15 bases between the germline ends. The full variable domain, its missing parts supplied by reference TRBV7-9 and TRBJ2-5, is DTGVSQNPRHKITKRGQNVTFRCDPISEHNRLYWYRQTLGQGPEFLTYFQNEAQLEKSRLLSDRFSAERPKGSFSTLEIQRTEQGDSAMYLCASSLDRAAQETQYFGPGTRLLVL.

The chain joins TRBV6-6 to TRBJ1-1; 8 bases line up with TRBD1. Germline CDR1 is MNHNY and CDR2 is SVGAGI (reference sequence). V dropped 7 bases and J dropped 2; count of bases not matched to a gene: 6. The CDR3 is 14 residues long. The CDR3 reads CASTLQGANTEAFF. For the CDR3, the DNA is TGTGCCAGCACCCTCCAGGGGGCAAACACTGAAGCTTTCTTT.

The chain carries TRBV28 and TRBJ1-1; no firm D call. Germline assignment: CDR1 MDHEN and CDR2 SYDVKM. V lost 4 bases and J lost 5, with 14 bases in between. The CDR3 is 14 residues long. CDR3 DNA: TGTGCCAGCAGTTCGCCGCGGACCTATACTGAAGCTTTCTTT. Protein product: CASSSPRTYTEAFF.

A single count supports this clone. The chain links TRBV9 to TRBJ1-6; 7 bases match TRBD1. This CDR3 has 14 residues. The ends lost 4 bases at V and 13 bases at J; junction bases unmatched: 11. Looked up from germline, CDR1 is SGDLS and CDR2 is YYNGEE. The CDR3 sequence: CASSPGRIRGPLHF. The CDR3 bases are TGTGCCAGCAGCCCAGGTCGGATCAGGGGGCCCCTCCACTTT.

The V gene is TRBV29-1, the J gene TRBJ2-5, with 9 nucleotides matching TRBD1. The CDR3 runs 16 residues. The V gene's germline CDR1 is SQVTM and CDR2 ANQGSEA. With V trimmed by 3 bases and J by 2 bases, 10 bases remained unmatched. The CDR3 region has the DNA TGCAGCGTTGAGAGGGGGGGACAGGGTAGGCAAGAGACCCAGTACTTC. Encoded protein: CSVERGGQGRQETQYF.